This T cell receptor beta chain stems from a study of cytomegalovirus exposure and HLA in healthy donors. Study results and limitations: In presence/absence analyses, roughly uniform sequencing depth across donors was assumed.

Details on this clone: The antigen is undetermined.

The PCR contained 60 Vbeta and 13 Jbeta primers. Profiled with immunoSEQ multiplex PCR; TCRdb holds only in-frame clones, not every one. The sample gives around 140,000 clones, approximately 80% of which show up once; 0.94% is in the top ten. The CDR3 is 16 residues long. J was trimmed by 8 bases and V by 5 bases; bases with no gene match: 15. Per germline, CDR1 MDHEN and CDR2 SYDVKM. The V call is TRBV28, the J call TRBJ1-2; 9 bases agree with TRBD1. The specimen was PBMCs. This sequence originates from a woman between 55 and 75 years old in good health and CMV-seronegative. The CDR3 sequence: CASSDTGTGIRGGYTF. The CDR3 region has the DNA TGTGCCAGCAGTGATACCGGGACAGGGATCCGGGGCGGCTACACCTTC.